What follows describes a single TCR beta chain. Its specificity is unknown. The primer mix had 60 Vbeta and 13 Jbeta primers. The protocol was immunoSEQ multiplex PCR, while the TCRdb copy is restricted to in-frame clones and leaves out a portion. The table has about 110,000 clones, around 76% seen once. The CDR3 is 15 residues long. Trimming removed 5 bases at V and 5 bases at J, with 18 bases between. CDR1 and CDR2 from the germline V gene are SGHTA and FQGTGA. The source of the sample is a study of cytomegalovirus exposure and HLA in healthy donors. Study-level background: Ancestry clustering placed more than 65% of around 400 genotyped donors in the Caucasian-associated cluster. General study findings and limits: Accurate prediction of most subjects' HLA-A and HLA-B alleles from TCR beta sequences was reported. A later analysis reportedly found fewer N-insertions in an Asian-associated ancestry cluster than the approximately 670-donor mean. There were 150 or so TCR beta chains listed as cytomegalovirus-associated.

Material: PBMCs. The TCR was taken from a woman in her 50s in good health and CMV-seropositive. The rearrangement links TRBV7-3 to TRBJ1-1; TRBD1 is a possible D gene (5 bases). CDR3 sequence reads: CASSPRYRLGTEAFF. DNA for the CDR3: TGTGCCAGCAGCCCCCGGTACAGGCTTGGGACTGAAGCTTTCTTT.